Here is one T cell receptor (beta chain) with its context. Its specificity is unknown. This specimen comes from a study of T-cell memory formation after mild COVID-19. Looking at the study overall: Largely, TCR clusters stayed within a single donor. General study findings and limits: Cross-reactive memory seemingly joined, as some responding clones were found in pre-infection memory. The SARS-CoV-2 specificity of second-wave clones reaching peak at day 37 remained unverified.

Barcoded TCR alpha and TCR beta cDNA libraries with UMIs came from 5'RACE using constant-segment primers. Using its own MiXCR run on the 5' RACE reads, TCRdb lists one record per CDR3 protein. Of about 340,000 distinct CDR3 sequences listed, 10% to 15% are singletons. The CDR3 is 15 residues long. CDR1 and CDR2 from the germline V gene are SGDLS and YYNGEE. Deletions cut 3 bases from V and 1 base from J, with 11 bases between. Sequencing was performed on PBMCs or a T cell subset sorted from them (not recorded which). This sequence joins TRBV9 and TRBJ1-3; D ambiguous. The receptor was isolated from a man younger than 35 who had mild COVID-19 (a few samples of this study predate the infection). Cell type and time point are not known. The chain's CDR3 is CASSDSEQSGNTIYF. CDR3 sequence (DNA): TGTGCCAGCAGCGATTCCGAGCAATCTGGAAACACCATATATTTT.